This record looks at one T cell receptor (beta chain) sequence and its context. This sample stems from a study of blood T cell repertoires in COVID-19. Participant-given clinical history determined each cohort assignment. Deletions cut 2 bases from V and 1 base from J, with 11 bases between. Germline V gives CDR1 SGHTA, CDR2 FQGNSA. The CDR3 has 15 residues. As processed by the authors: Amplification from reference gene primers served as the basis for estimated nucleated cell counts. Profiling relied on immunoSEQ multiplex PCR, and the TCRdb table lists in-frame clones only, not all of them. For V, J and clone size, that table is used; D and trimming come from the DNA. The data hold hundreds of thousands of clones, with 70% to 90% observed a single time.

Sequenced input: PBMCs or T cells enriched from blood (not recorded which). This receptor was obtained from a man aged 25-40 years who had recovered from COVID-19. The rearrangement links TRBV7-2 to TRBJ1-1; D is perhaps TRBD1 (6 bases). As DNA, the CDR3 is TGTGCCAGCAGCTTAAGGGGGATCTCGAACACTGAAGCTTTCTTT. Its translation is CASSLRGISNTEAFF.